The clone carrying this T cell receptor (beta chain) was detected only a few times. What it binds is unknown. Time point indicated: newly diagnosed GD, antithyroid drugs for less than 3 months. Generation of the TCR library employed RNA extracted from PBMCs. The authors built TCR beta libraries using iRepertoire HTBI primers and Arm-PCR of CDR3 regions. From the multiplex PCR reads, TCRdb called clonotypes with MiXCR, one entry per CDR3 protein. The profile shows hundreds of thousands of distinct CDR3 sequences, over 15% of them singletons. This sample is part of a study of regulatory T cells in long-lasting Graves disease. Study summary: Antithyroid drugs had been taken under 3 months by newly diagnosed Graves' patients. The study, taken as a whole, reports: Persistent Graves' cases showed lower TCR diversity than newly diagnosed cases. Segments TRBV28, TRBJ1-2 and TRBJ2-5 showed preferential usage in persistent disease. It is possible that accuracy was reduced by the small size of the sample.

V shed 4 bases and J 7 bases; nucleotides not matched to a gene: 11. CDR3 length equals 16 residues. Germline CDR1 reads MDHEN; CDR2 reads SYDVKM. The chain is built from TRBV28 and TRBJ2-1; 9 bases align to TRBD1. Sample: peripheral blood mononuclear cells (PBMCs), taken at new diagnosis, from a patient treated with antithyroid drugs. This receptor was obtained from a female donor with Graves disease. The CDR3 DNA follows: TGTGCCAGCAGTTGGGACAGGGACGCACGATTGAATGAGCAGTTCTTC. It is translated as CASSWDRDARLNEQFF.